Listed below are T cell receptor beta chains from one sample, sequenced in a study of blood T cell repertoires in COVID-19. Only in-frame clones appear in the TCRdb table, and some are missing; sequencing was by immunoSEQ multiplex PCR. The data contain about 180,000 clones, around 86% of them singletons. Material for sequencing was PBMCs or T cells enriched from blood (not recorded which). These receptors were obtained from a woman in her 30s who had recovered from COVID-19. CDR3s include the opening cysteine and the closing phenylalanine or tryptophan. A D gene is named only where the DNA matches it firmly. Some rows have no size entry. The others give once, few or many, or a class for an expanded clone.

abundance,v_gene,d_gene,j_gene,CDR3aa,CDR3nt
NA,TRBV11-2,TRBD1,TRBJ2-5,CASSLDTGVGETQYF,TGTGCCAGCAGCTTAGACACAGGGGTGGGGGAGACCCAGTACTTC
NA,TRBV28,NA,TRBJ2-2,CASTLVSGTGELFF,TGTGCCAGCACCCTGGTCAGCGGCACCGGGGAGCTGTTTTTT
NA,TRBV6-2/TRBV6-3,TRBD2,TRBJ2-1,CASSYPPTSGEYNEQFF,TGTGCCAGCAGTTACCCCCCGACTAGCGGAGAATACAATGAGCAGTTCTTC
NA,TRBV19,TRBD1,TRBJ1-4,CASSPHRGRGDEKLFF,TGTGCCAGTAGTCCACACAGGGGGCGTGGAGATGAAAAACTGTTTTTT
NA,TRBV15,TRBD1,TRBJ2-2,CATSRRSQLIGQGDTGELFF,TGTGCCACCAGCAGACGCTCTCAGCTTATCGGCCAGGGGGACACCGGGGAGCTGTTTTTT
NA,TRBV3-1/TRBV3-2,TRBD1,TRBJ2-5,CASSQRDRQETQYF,TGTGCCAGCAGCCAACGGGACAGACAAGAGACCCAGTACTTC
few,TRBV3-1/TRBV3-2,NA,TRBJ2-2,CASSQDRDHNTGELFF,TGTGCCAGCAGCCAAGATCGAGATCATAACACCGGGGAGCTGTTTTTT
few,TRBV5-4,TRBD2,TRBJ2-7,CASSFGTSGYEQYF,TGTGCCAGCAGCTTCGGGACTAGCGGGTACGAGCAGTACTTC
NA,TRBV18,NA,TRBJ1-3,CASSPGQNSGNTIYF,TGTGCCAGCTCGCCCGGACAGAACTCTGGAAACACCATATATTTT
few,TRBV4-1,NA,TRBJ2-7,CASSQDRAREQYF,TGCGCCAGCAGCCAAGATAGAGCGAGGGAGCAGTACTTC
once,TRBV5-1,NA,TRBJ2-7,CASRLLPRTERYEQYF,TGCGCCAGCAGGCTGCTACCGAGGACTGAGCGCTACGAGCAGTACTTC
NA,TRBV2,NA,TRBJ1-2,CASSEDKNYGYTF,TGTGCCAGCAGTGAGGACAAGAACTATGGCTACACCTTC
NA,TRBV10-3,TRBD2,TRBJ2-1,CAISPGTSGMDEQFF,TGTGCCATCAGCCCCGGGACTAGCGGGATGGACGAGCAGTTCTTC
NA,TRBV5-6,NA,TRBJ2-7,CASSQTGNYYEQYF,TGTGCCAGCAGCCAGACAGGAAACTACTACGAGCAGTACTTC
NA,TRBV2,TRBD1,TRBJ1-2,CASSSETGGFGYTF,TGTGCCAGCAGTAGCGAGACAGGGGGTTTTGGCTACACCTTC
NA,TRBV5-1,NA,TRBJ1-2,CASSLEVGALYGYTF,TGCGCCAGCAGCTTGGAAGTTGGGGCCCTCTATGGCTACACCTTC
NA,TRBV28,TRBD2,TRBJ2-7,CASSPGGAEQYF,TGTGCCAGCAGCCCCGGGGGGGCTGAGCAGTACTTC
few,TRBV13,NA,TRBJ2-1,CASSQSTNEQFF,TGTGCCAGCAGCCAGTCGACTAATGAGCAGTTCTTC
NA,TRBV7-9,NA,TRBJ2-7,CASKGAIQGVDEQYF,TGTGCCAGCAAAGGGGCAATACAAGGTGTCGACGAGCAGTACTTC
NA,TRBV4-1,TRBD1,TRBJ2-1,CASSLTTGYHEQFF,TGCGCCAGCAGCCTAACGACAGGGTATCATGAGCAGTTCTTC
NA,TRBV7-8,TRBD1,TRBJ2-5,CASSFRQGGQETQYF,TGTGCCAGCAGCTTTCGACAGGGTGGTCAAGAGACCCAGTACTTC
NA,TRBV7-2,TRBD2,TRBJ2-5,CASSSGTSGGGETQYF,TGTGCCAGCAGCAGTGGGACTAGCGGTGGGGGAGAGACCCAGTACTTC
few,TRBV15,TRBD1,TRBJ2-5,CATSRTDRKETQYF,TGTGCCACCAGCAGAACGGACAGGAAAGAGACCCAGTACTTC
NA,TRBV11-2,NA,TRBJ2-4,CASSPNPPWRSGAKNIQYF,TGTGCCAGCAGTCCTAATCCCCCGTGGAGGTCCGGAGCCAAAAACATTCAGTACTTC
NA,TRBV12-3/TRBV12-4,TRBD1,TRBJ2-5,CASRQGAQETQYF,TGTGCCAGCAGACAGGGGGCCCAAGAGACCCAGTACTTC
NA,TRBV14,NA,TRBJ2-7,CASSPTGSKQYF,TGTGCCAGCAGTCCCACGGGGAGTAAGCAGTACTTC
NA,TRBV5-4,TRBD2,TRBJ2-4,CASRLAGDSIQYF,TGTGCCAGCCGACTAGCGGGAGATAGCATTCAGTACTTC
NA,TRBV4-1,TRBD1,TRBJ1-2,CASSQGQGGFYGYTF,TGCGCCAGCAGCCAAGGACAGGGGGGCTTCTATGGCTACACCTTC
NA,TRBV7-9,NA,TRBJ2-7,CASSPVPYEQYF,TGTGCCAGCAGCCCGGTCCCCTACGAGCAGTACTTC
NA,TRBV6-5,NA,TRBJ2-7,CASSVPDSSYEQYF,TGTGCCAGCAGCGTACCTGATAGCTCCTACGAGCAGTACTTC
NA,TRBV5-1,TRBD1,TRBJ2-2,CASSPPAGTGLNTGELFF,TGCGCCAGCAGCCCACCCGCGGGGACAGGGTTAAACACCGGGGAGCTGTTTTTT
many,TRBV9,NA,TRBJ2-6,CASSVEGSGANVLTF,TGTGCCAGCAGCGTAGAAGGGAGTGGGGCCAACGTCCTGACTTTC
NA,TRBV7-9,TRBD1,TRBJ1-3,CASSQGTGRGNTIYF,TGTGCCAGCAGTCAAGGGACAGGGAGAGGAAACACCATATATTTT
NA,TRBV3-1/TRBV3-2,TRBD2,TRBJ2-7,CASRPGLAGVSYEQYF,TGTGCCAGCAGGCCGGGACTAGCGGGAGTATCCTACGAGCAGTACTTC
NA,TRBV6-5,NA,TRBJ1-1,CASSRDKPNTEAFF,TGTGCCAGCAGTCGGGACAAACCAAACACTGAAGCTTTCTTT
once,TRBV28,TRBD1,TRBJ1-2,CASISLGQGAWYGYTF,TGTGCCAGCATCTCTCTGGGACAGGGGGCTTGGTATGGCTACACCTTC
NA,TRBV27,NA,TRBJ2-3,CASTNRYTDTQYF,TGTGCCAGCACCAACAGGTACACAGATACGCAGTATTTT
medium-sized,TRBV10-3,TRBD1,TRBJ2-1,CATTGHRGYNEQFF,TGTGCCACCACCGGACACAGGGGCTACAATGAGCAGTTCTTC
NA,TRBV9,TRBD1,TRBJ2-5,CASSPGLGGRETQYF,TGTGCCAGCAGCCCGGGCTTAGGGGGCAGAGAGACCCAGTACTTC
few,TRBV28,NA,TRBJ1-1,CASSLFGETGTEAFF,TGTGCCAGCAGTTTATTCGGGGAAACGGGCACTGAAGCTTTCTTT
NA,TRBV27,NA,TRBJ2-7,CASSPRTDSYEQYF,TGTGCCAGCAGTCCCCGGACAGACTCCTACGAGCAGTACTTC
few,TRBV6-1,NA,TRBJ2-3,CASSERVGGLADTQYF,TGTGCCAGCAGTGAACGGGTTGGGGGGTTGGCAGATACGCAGTATTTT
NA,TRBV7-9,NA,TRBJ2-6,CAIQASIISGANVLTF,TGTGCCATTCAGGCGAGCATAATCTCTGGGGCCAACGTCCTGACTTTC
NA,TRBV7-2,NA,TRBJ2-3,CASSPTPSHTDTQYF,TGTGCCAGCAGCCCAACGCCTAGCCACACAGATACGCAGTATTTT
NA,TRBV3-1/TRBV3-2,NA,TRBJ2-7,CASSQDPLRGMVSYEQYF,TGTGCCAGCAGCCAAGATCCTCTTCGCGGGATGGTGAGCTACGAGCAGTACTTC
NA,TRBV2,TRBD1,TRBJ1-1,CACSDRENTEAFF,TGTGCCTGCTCGGACAGGGAGAACACTGAAGCTTTCTTT
NA,TRBV7-9,TRBD1,TRBJ1-2,CASSLDEWGQEYGYTF,TGTGCCAGCAGCTTAGACGAGTGGGGACAGGAATATGGCTACACCTTC
NA,TRBV3-1/TRBV3-2,TRBD2,TRBJ2-7,CASSHSGLAVYEQYF,TGTGCCAGCAGCCACTCGGGACTAGCGGTGTACGAGCAGTACTTC
few,TRBV28,NA,TRBJ2-7,CASSLGLGYEQYF,TGTGCCAGCAGTTTAGGGCTCGGCTACGAGCAGTACTTC
NA,TRBV30,TRBD2,TRBJ2-2,CAWEGLAGEGGELFF,TGTGCCTGGGAAGGACTAGCGGGAGAAGGTGGGGAGCTGTTTTTT
NA,TRBV7-7,TRBD2,TRBJ2-7,CASSSQVGLAGSYEQYF,TGTGCCAGCAGTTCACAAGTCGGACTAGCGGGCTCCTACGAGCAGTACTTC
NA,TRBV2,NA,TRBJ2-7,CASTEPRGSYEQYF,TGTGCCAGCACTGAACCGAGGGGGTCCTACGAGCAGTACTTC